What follows are 26 T cell receptor beta chains derived from one specimen sequenced in a study of shared clonotypes between healthy human individuals. Clones were sequenced by immunoSEQ multiplex PCR, and TCRdb holds only the in-frame ones, with some missing. In the table there are around 2.1 million clones, more than 85% of which are singletons. CD45RO-negative, CCR7-positively selected cells formed the naive CD8 fraction, excluding terminally differentiated effector memory CD45RA+ cells. Sequenced material: naive CD8+ T cells from PBMCs. Receptors originate from a man in his late teens or twenties in good health. Some clones in this sample may be carry-over from other donors' samples.

Concerning this clone: Other DNA sequences from this sample encode an identical CDR3 as well. This chain links TRBV11-2 with TRBJ2-7, with D perhaps matching TRBD1 (6 bases). Trimming pared 5 bases from V and 1 base from J, leaving 9 bases between. Germline V gene data show CDR1 as SGHAT and CDR2 as FQNNGV. The CDR3 contains 13 residues. Written as DNA, the CDR3 is TGTGCCAGCAGCACTGGACAGTCCTACGAGCAGTACTTC. This sequence encodes CASSTGQSYEQYF.

The V call is TRBV27, the J call TRBJ2-7; 7 bases align to TRBD2. The V gene's germline CDR1 is MNHEY and CDR2 SMNVEV (reference sequence). The V segment lost 0 bases and the J segment 2 bases; nucleotides outside the gene matches: 4. The CDR3 is 15 amino acids. CDR3 residues: CASSLSSGTPYEQYF. The CDR3 coding sequence is TGTGCCAGCAGTTTATCCAGCGGGACCCCCTACGAGCAGTACTTC.

The chain joins TRBV30 to TRBJ1-1; D call uncertain. The V and J ends lost 3 bases and 1 base respectively, with 9 bases between them. This CDR3 contains 13 residues. Germline-derived CDR1 and CDR2 are GTSNPN and SVGIG (reference sequence). Written as DNA, the CDR3 is TGTGCCTGGAGCCCCACAGAGAACACTGAAGCTTTCTTT. Amino acids: CAWSPTENTEAFF. The full variable domain, completed using reference TRBV30 and TRBJ1-1, is SQTIHQWPATLVQPVGSPLSLECTVEGTSNPNLYWYRQAAGRGLQLLFYSVGIGQISSEVPQNLSASRPQDRQFILSSKKLLLSDSGFYLCAWSPTENTEAFFGQGTRLTVV.

The V call is TRBV28, the J call TRBJ1-1, with 7 bases fitting TRBD1. Germline CDR1 is MDHEN and CDR2 is SYDVKM. The junction had 3 bases not matched to a gene; V was cut back by 10 bases and J by 1 base. There are 12 residues in the CDR3. CDR3 residues: CATRDRNTEAFF. CDR3 nucleotides: TGTGCCACGCGGGACAGGAACACTGAAGCTTTCTTT.

Comments on this clone: At one end, the junction sequence differs from germline, possibly due to a read error. This CDR3 is CASSGGVDSGVYNEQFF. For the CDR3, the DNA is TGCGCCAGTAGCGGAGGAGTTGACAGCGGGGTATACAATGAGCAGTTCTTC. The chain employs TRBV19 and TRBJ2-1, with TRBD2 matching over 7 bases. From germline, CDR1 is LNHDA and CDR2 SQIVND (reference sequence). The CDR3 consists of 17 residues.

The chain recombines TRBV7-6 with TRBJ2-5; 12 bases map to TRBD2. Germline assignment: CDR1 SGHVS and CDR2 FNYEAQ. The J segment lost 4 bases and the V segment lost 5 bases, leaving 11 bases of the junction unmatched. CDR3 size: 17 residues. DNA for the CDR3: TGTGCCAGCAGCACTAGGACTAGCGGGATCATTGTAGAGACCCAGTACTTC. This translates into CASSTRTSGIIVETQYF.

This chain uses TRBV27 with TRBJ2-5, with D maybe TRBD2 (6 bases). Germline V gene sequence: CDR1 MNHEY, CDR2 SMNVEV (reference sequence). Trimming stripped 5 bases from V and 5 bases from J, with 12 bases between. The CDR3 spans 13 residues. DNA of the CDR3: TGTGCCAGCAGTCGCCTTCGGGGGGAGACCCAGTACTTC. The encoded protein is CASSRLRGETQYF.

The V call is TRBV10-2, the J call TRBJ2-7; D is unresolved. Germline-derived CDR1 and CDR2 are WSHSY and SAAADI. This CDR3 is 13 amino acids long. V lost 3 bases, J lost 4 bases, and 10 bases lay in between. CDR3 in amino acids: CASSDYAGYEQYF. The CDR3, as DNA: TGCGCCAGCAGTGATTACGCCGGGTACGAGCAGTACTTC.

The chain recombines TRBV10-3 with TRBJ2-7; 7 nucleotides match TRBD1. The J segment lost 3 bases and the V segment lost 10 bases, leaving 9 bases of the junction unmatched. The CDR3 contains 13 residues. From germline, CDR1 is ENHRY and CDR2 SYGVKD. CDR3 amino acids: CATSGTANYEQYF. The CDR3 DNA reads as TGTGCCACCTCGGGGACAGCGAACTACGAGCAGTACTTC.

The rearrangement joins TRBV5-5 to TRBJ1-1; D is ambiguous. This CDR3 spans 13 amino acids. V was clipped by 0 bases and J by 4 bases, with 7 bases between them. Germline V gives CDR1 SGHKS, CDR2 YYEKEE (reference sequence). The CDR3 sequence: CASSLDIVTEAFF. In DNA, the CDR3 is TGTGCCAGCAGCTTGGATATAGTCACTGAAGCTTTCTTT.

The J gene is TRBJ1-2, the V gene TRBV15; 7 bases are shared with TRBD1. Germline V lookup: CDR1 LNHNV, CDR2 YYDKDF (reference sequence). The CDR3 covers 21 residues. J lost 0 bases, V lost 0 bases, and 19 bases had no gene match. In nucleotides, the CDR3 is TGTGCCACCAGCAGAGATCTTATAGGGACAGACTACTCCCGAGCTAACTATGGCTACACCTTC. It translates to CATSRDLIGTDYSRANYGYTF.

This clone was recorded once. The chain recombines TRBV6-4 with TRBJ1-2, with 8 bases aligning to TRBD1. Germline V gives CDR1 MRHNA, CDR2 SNTAGT. CDR3 length: 15 residues. V was clipped by 0 bases and J by 6 bases; unmatched bases: 6. In nucleotides, the CDR3 is TGTGCCAGCAGTGACTCGACCACAGGGGGAAATGGCTACACCTTC. It translates to CASSDSTTGGNGYTF.

This chain joins TRBV28 and TRBJ2-7; 7 bases fit TRBD1. Germline V gives CDR1 MDHEN, CDR2 SYDVKM. The junction had 13 bases not matched to a gene; V was cut back by 6 bases and J by 5 bases. The CDR3 has 15 amino acids. In DNA form, the CDR3 reads TGTGCCAGCAGCCCAGACAGGGTTGGAGACCACGAGCAGTACTTC. Amino acid sequence: CASSPDRVGDHEQYF. Complete variable domain (other parts from reference TRBV28 and TRBJ2-7): DVKVTQSSRYLVKRTGEKVFLECVQDMDHENMFWYRQDPGLGLRLIYFSYDVKMKEKGDIPEGYSVSREKKERFSLILESASTNQTSMYLCASSPDRVGDHEQYFGPGTRLTVT.

The chain recombines TRBV9 with TRBJ1-2; D remains unclear. This CDR3 has 12 amino acids. Germline V gene sequence: CDR1 SGDLS, CDR2 YYNGEE. Trimming pared 1 base from V and 8 bases from J, leaving 9 bases between. CDR3 amino acids: CASSVPADGYTF. The CDR3 nucleotides read TGTGCCAGCAGCGTACCAGCAGACGGCTACACCTTC.

The V call is TRBV7-6, the J call TRBJ2-3; D is unclear. The CDR3 covers 17 residues. CDR1 SGHVS and CDR2 FNYEAQ come from the germline V gene. The V gene lost 5 bases and the J gene lost 0 bases, with 18 bases spanning the gap. The CDR3 loop is CASSQIAVGSSTDTQYF. In DNA form, the CDR3 reads TGTGCCAGCAGCCAGATAGCCGTGGGATCTAGCACAGATACGCAGTATTTT.

The genes are TRBV27 and TRBJ2-5, with D maybe TRBD1 (6 bases). Germline assignment: CDR1 MNHEY and CDR2 SMNVEV (reference sequence). V lost 5 bases and J lost 5, with 21 bases in between. This CDR3 spans 16 amino acids. In nucleotides, the CDR3 is TGTGCCAGCAGTCCGACTCTCCCGACAGGCGCGGAGACCCAGTACTTC. Its protein product is CASSPTLPTGAETQYF.

J is TRBJ2-7 and V is TRBV28; D unclear. Trimming shortened V by 4 bases and J by 9 bases, and 34 bases separated the two germline ends. CDR1 MDHEN and CDR2 SYDVKM come from the germline V gene. The length of the CDR3 is 19 residues. The CDR3 nucleotides read TGTGCCAGCAGTTCACGGACCACTACGAGCAGTACTCCCCCCGCTGGGCAGTACTTC. It yields the protein CASSSRTTTSSTPPAGQYF.

The chain recombines TRBV28 with TRBJ1-1; no firm D call. This CDR3 has 14 amino acids. V lost 3 bases to trimming and J lost 1 base, with 9 bases between them. Germline V lookup: CDR1 MDHEN, CDR2 SYDVKM. DNA of the CDR3: TGTGCCAGCAGTTTTAGACATACGAACACTGAAGCTTTCTTT. This gives the protein CASSFRHTNTEAFF.

This rearrangement joins TRBV27 to TRBJ1-4, with D unclear. V lost 1 base and J lost 4, with 10 bases in between. Looked up from germline, CDR1 is MNHEY and CDR2 is SMNVEV (reference sequence). The CDR3 length is 15 residues. Written as DNA, the CDR3 is TGTGCCAGCAGTTTATTGCCCGTAGGTAATGAAAAACTGTTTTTT. This codes for CASSLLPVGNEKLFF.

This clone was counted once. V is TRBV6-1 and J is TRBJ2-1; 9 bases match TRBD2. The trim removed 4 bases at V and 5 bases at J, leaving 9 bases unmatched. The CDR3 runs 16 residues. Germline assignment: CDR1 MNHNS and CDR2 SASEGT. CDR3 DNA sequence: TGTGCCAGCAGTGGGGGGCTAGCGGGGATGAACAATGAGCAGTTCTTC. It specifies CASSGGLAGMNNEQFF.

The J gene is TRBJ2-1, the V gene TRBV11-2; TRBD2 might be the D (5 bases). V shed 5 bases and J shed 15 bases, with 11 bases lying between them. Looked up from germline, CDR1 is SGHAT and CDR2 is FQNNGV. The CDR3 covers 10 residues. The CDR3 region has the DNA TGTGCCAGCAGCCCTAGCCCTCCGTTCTTC. Translating it yields CASSPSPPFF. The complete variable domain, with remaining parts taken from reference TRBV11-2 and TRBJ2-1, reads EAGVAQSPRYKIIEKRQSVAFWCNPISGHATLYWYQQILGQGPKLLIQFQNNGVVDDSQLPKDRFSAERLKGVDSTLKIQPAKLEDSAVYLCASSPSPPFFGPGTRLTVL.

V gene TRBV5-1 combines with J gene TRBJ2-7, with unresolved D. This CDR3 has 13 residues. With 1 base removed from V and 5 bases from J, the gap between germline ends came to 10 bases. Germline lookup yields CDR1 SGHRS and CDR2 YFSETQ. The CDR3 protein is CASSLRTSHEQYF. CDR3 bases: TGCGCCAGCAGCTTGCGAACATCCCACGAGCAGTACTTC.

This chain joins TRBV5-8 and TRBJ2-7; possibly TRBD2 for D (5 bases). Per germline, CDR1 SGHTS and CDR2 YDEGEE. The CDR3 is made up of 15 amino acids. Trimming removed 2 bases from V and 6 bases from J, with 18 bases in between. CDR3 residues: CASSLGPGMGGEQYF. Written as DNA, the CDR3 is TGTGCCAGCAGCTTAGGGCCGGGGATGGGCGGCGAGCAGTACTTC.

The rearrangement links TRBV7-2 to TRBJ2-2; 11 nucleotides align to TRBD2. The CDR3 runs to 17 residues. CDR1 and CDR2 from the germline V gene are SGHTA and FQGNSA. The V segment lost 4 bases and the J segment 0 bases; nucleotides outside the gene matches: 4. CDR3 loop: CASSYRLAGTNTGELFF. CDR3 bases: TGTGCCAGCAGCTACCGACTAGCGGGGACGAACACCGGGGAGCTGTTTTTT.

J is TRBJ2-2 and V is TRBV7-9, with a tentative D call TRBD2 (6 bases). The CDR3 is 16 residues long. Per the germline V gene, CDR1 is SEHNR and CDR2 is FQNEAQ (reference sequence). V was cut by 4 bases and J by 4 bases, with 16 bases left in between. CDR3 region: CASSSIGSGLTGELFF. DNA for the CDR3: TGTGCCAGCAGCTCCATCGGGAGTGGTCTCACCGGGGAGCTGTTTTTT. The complete variable domain, with remaining parts taken from reference TRBV7-9 and TRBJ2-2, reads DTGVSQNPRHKITKRGQNVTFRCDPISEHNRLYWYRQTLGQGPEFLTYFQNEAQLEKSRLLSDRFSAERPKGSFSTLEIQRTEQGDSAMYLCASSSIGSGLTGELFFGEGSRLTVL.

On this clone: Other DNA sequences from this sample encode an identical CDR3 as well. V usage is TRBV9 and J usage is TRBJ1-1, with D unclear. Deletions cut 0 bases from V and 0 bases from J, with 6 bases between. The CDR3 has 14 residues. In germline, CDR1 is SGDLS, CDR2 YYNGEE. The CDR3 loop reads CASSVEGLNTEAFF. The CDR3 DNA reads as TGTGCCAGCAGCGTAGAAGGGTTGAACACTGAAGCTTTCTTT.